This TCR beta chain was retrieved from a study of shared clonotypes between healthy human individuals. TCRdb's table, derived via immunoSEQ multiplex PCR, lists solely in-frame clones and lacks some. The table has more than 2 million clones, 95% seen once. Into CD45RA+ naive and CD45RA-negative memory subsets, the CD4+ cells were split. As to this clone: What it binds is not known.

Germline V lookup: CDR1 SGHRS, CDR2 YFSETQ. This CDR3 spans 18 amino acids. V dropped 4 bases and J dropped 4; count of bases not matched to a gene: 17. Study-wide findings and caveats: Relative to clonotypes present in all four donors, those not shared had lower generation probabilities. A generally larger estimated richness was seen in naive subsets than in memory subsets.

Sequenced material: naive CD4+ T cells sorted from blood. Described subset: CD45RA+ positively selected. The chain links TRBV5-1 to TRBJ2-5, with TRBD1 identical over 9 bases. The receptor comes from a man aged 18 to 30 in good health. CDR3 residues: CASSPGGQGTALRETQYF. The CDR3 DNA is TGCGCCAGCAGCCCAGGGGGACAGGGTACGGCATTACGAGAGACCCAGTACTTC.